A single T cell receptor beta chain is shown here with its context. Its antigen is not known. Produced via immunoSEQ multiplex PCR; TCRdb's table is partial and in-frame only. The sample has 25,000 or so clones, 84% seen once. This entry belongs to a study of EBV T-cell therapy then PD-1 blockade in nasopharyngeal carcinoma. V trimming: 8 bases; J trimming: 3 bases; junction bases outside the gene matches: 3. There are 13 residues in the CDR3. The germline gives CDR1 SGHNT, CDR2 YYREEE (reference sequence). This sample's treatment: AdE1-LMPpoly-expanded autologous EBV-specific T-cell therapy followed by anti-PD-1 nivolumab.

The chain links TRBV5-4 to TRBJ2-7, with TRBD2 identical over 12 bases. Sequencing used CD8+ T cells from blood, obtained between days 50 and 65 from a patient whose treatment included autologous EBV-specific T cells and nivolumab. The source of this sequence is a man between 35 and 55 years old with nasopharyngeal carcinoma. The CDR3 nucleotides are TGTGCCAGTCGGACTAGCGGGGACTACGAGCAGTACTTC. Its translation: CASRTSGDYEQYF. The variable domain in full, with the rest retrieved from reference TRBV5-4 and TRBJ2-7, is ETGVTQSPTHLIKTRGQQVTLRCSSQSGHNTVSWYQQALGQGPQFIFQYYREEENGRGNFPPRFSGLQFPNYSSELNVNALELDDSALYLCASRTSGDYEQYFGPGTRLTVT.